The 4 T cell receptor beta chains below all came from one sample that was sequenced in a study of type 1 and type 2 diabetes patients. The PCR template was genomic DNA. Amplification of the beta chain CDR3 used 30 forward and 13 reverse multiplex primers. TCRdb reprocessed the multiplex PCR reads with MiXCR, giving one entry per CDR3 protein. Here the sample spans 280,000 or so distinct CDR3 sequences, roughly 44% being singletons. Sequences were obtained from peripheral blood mononuclear cells (PBMCs). The receptors were sampled from a man between 18 and 35 years old with type 2 diabetes.

This clonotype was seen more than once but under ten times. The chain couples TRBV4-3 to TRBJ2-1; D is ambiguous. Germline loops: CDR1 LGHNA, CDR2 YSLEER. There are 13 residues in the CDR3. Trimming stripped 1 base from V and 6 bases from J, with 7 bases between. CDR3 in amino acids: CASSQAAGNEQFF. CDR3 nucleotides: TGCGCCAGCAGCCAAGCGGCAGGCAATGAGCAGTTCTTC.

The sample holds many counts of this clonotype. The V gene is TRBV24-1, the J gene TRBJ1-1; a possible D gene is TRBD1 (6 bases). This CDR3 has 13 residues. V was cut by 7 bases and J by 1 base, with 9 bases left in between. Germline-derived CDR1 and CDR2 are KGHDR and SFDVKD. Here the CDR3 DNA reads TGTGCCACCAGACAGACAGGGAACACTGAAGCTTTCTTT. It specifies CATRQTGNTEAFF.

The V and J genes are TRBV7-2 and TRBJ2-3; D is unclear. The germline gives CDR1 SGHTA, CDR2 FQGNSA. The CDR3 consists of 12 residues. V gave up 2 bases and J gave up 5 bases, with 5 bases separating them. As DNA, the CDR3 is TGTGCCAGCAGCTTATATATAGATACGCAGTATTTT. Encoded protein: CASSLYIDTQYF. The full variable domain, its missing parts supplied by reference TRBV7-2 and TRBJ2-3, is GAGVSQSPSNKVTEKGKDVELRCDPISGHTALYWYRQSLGQGLEFLIYFQGNSAPDKSGLPSDRFSAERTGGSVSTLTIQRTQQEDSAVYLCASSLYIDTQYFGPGTRLTVL.

This clonotype came up a few times. This sequence joins TRBV19 and TRBJ1-2; maybe TRBD1 (5 bases). The V and J ends lost 3 bases and 4 bases respectively, with 12 bases between them. Per germline, CDR1 LNHDA and CDR2 SQIVND (reference sequence). This CDR3 contains 14 residues. CDR3 coding DNA: TGTGCCAGTAGTATGGGCGGGGGGAGCTATGGCTACACCTTC. Protein product: CASSMGGGSYGYTF. Drawing the rest from reference TRBV19 and TRBJ1-2, the complete variable domain is DGGITQSPKYLFRKEGQNVTLSCEQNLNHDAMYWYRQDPGQGLRLIYYSQIVNDFQKGDIAEGYSVSREKKESFPLTVTSAQKNPTAFYLCASSMGGGSYGYTFGSGTRLTVV.